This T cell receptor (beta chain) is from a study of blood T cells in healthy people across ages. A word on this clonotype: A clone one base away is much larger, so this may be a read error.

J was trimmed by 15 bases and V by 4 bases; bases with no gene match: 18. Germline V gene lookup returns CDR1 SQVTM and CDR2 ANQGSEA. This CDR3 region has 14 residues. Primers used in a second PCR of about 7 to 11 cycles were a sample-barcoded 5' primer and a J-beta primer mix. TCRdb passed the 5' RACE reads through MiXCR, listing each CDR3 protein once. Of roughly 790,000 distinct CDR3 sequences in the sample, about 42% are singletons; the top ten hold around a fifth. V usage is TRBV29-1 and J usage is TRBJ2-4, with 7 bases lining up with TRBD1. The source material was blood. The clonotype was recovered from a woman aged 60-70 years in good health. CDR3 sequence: CSVGRDRASYERYF. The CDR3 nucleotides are TGCAGCGTTGGACGAGACAGGGCGTCCTACGAGCGGTACTTC. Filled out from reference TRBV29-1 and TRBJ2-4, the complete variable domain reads SAVISQKPSRDICQRGTSLTIQCQVDSQVTMMFWYRQQPGQSLTLIATANQGSEATYESGFVIDKFPISRPNLTFSTLTVSNMSPEDSSIYLCSVGRDRASYERYFGAGTRLSVL.